Below are 4 T cell receptor beta chains sequenced from a single sample in a study of shared clonotypes between healthy human individuals. The repertoire was sequenced with immunoSEQ multiplex PCR; TCRdb's copy has only in-frame clones and lacks some. The data show about 1,800,000 clones, just under 95% seen once. Positively selected for CCR7, the CD45RO-negative cells used as naive CD8 cells excluded terminally differentiated effector memory CD45RA+ cells. Sample: naive CD8+ T cells sorted from blood. The receptor set was obtained from a man younger than 35 in good health.

This chain links TRBV6-5 with TRBJ1-5; D remains ambiguous. V shed 6 bases and J shed 9 bases, with 18 bases lying between them. Looked up from germline, CDR1 is MNHEY and CDR2 is SVGAGI. This CDR3 contains 14 residues. The CDR3 reads CASSGLGGVGPQHF. CDR3 sequence (DNA): TGTGCCAGCAGCGGATTAGGCGGGGTGGGGCCCCAGCATTTT.

This chain's CDR3 is CASSIVVQSPYNQPQHF. The CDR3 coding sequence is TGTGCCAGTAGTATAGTGGTCCAGTCCCCATACAATCAGCCCCAGCATTTT. The chain links TRBV19 to TRBJ1-5, with D uncertain. V was cut by 1 base and J by 3 bases, with 16 bases left in between. CDR1 and CDR2 from the germline V gene are LNHDA and SQIVND (reference sequence). The CDR3 consists of 17 residues.

The chain uses TRBV27 and TRBJ2-7; TRBD2 aligns across 7 bases. Germline V gives CDR1 MNHEY, CDR2 SMNVEV (reference sequence). The trim removed 7 bases at V and 4 bases at J, leaving 16 bases unmatched. The CDR3 sequence is 16 residues long. The CDR3 DNA is TGTGCCAGCACCCCATCAGTCGGGACTACGGTATACGAGCAGTACTTC. Amino acids: CASTPSVGTTVYEQYF.

CDR3 DNA: TGCAGTGCCAGACGAAGCTCCGAGCAGTACTTC. Translated, it gives CSARRSSEQYF. The chain carries TRBV20-1 and TRBJ2-7; no definite D call. The CDR3 is 11 residues long. CDR1 is DFQATT, CDR2 SNEGSKA, per germline (reference sequence). Trimming cost V 6 bases and J 6 bases, with 12 bases left between them.